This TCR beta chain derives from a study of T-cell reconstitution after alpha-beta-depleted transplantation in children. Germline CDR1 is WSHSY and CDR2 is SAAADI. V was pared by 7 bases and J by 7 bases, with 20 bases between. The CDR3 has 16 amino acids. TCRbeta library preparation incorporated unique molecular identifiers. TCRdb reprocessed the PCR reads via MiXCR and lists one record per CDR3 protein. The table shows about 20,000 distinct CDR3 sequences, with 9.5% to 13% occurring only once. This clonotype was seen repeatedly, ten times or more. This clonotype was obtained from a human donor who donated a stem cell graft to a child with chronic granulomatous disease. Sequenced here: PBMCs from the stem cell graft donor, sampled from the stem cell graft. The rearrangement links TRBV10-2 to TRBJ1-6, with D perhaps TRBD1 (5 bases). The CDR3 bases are TGCGCCAGCACCGAAGACAGTAGCCTGCAAAATTCACCCCTCCACTTT. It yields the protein CASTEDSSLQNSPLHF.